The clone carrying this T cell receptor (beta chain) was found many times. The antigen is undetermined. Trimming removed 8 bases at V and 0 bases at J, with 10 bases between. This CDR3 spans 13 amino acids. Per the germline V gene, CDR1 is SGHAT and CDR2 is FQNNGV. According to the study, TCR beta libraries were built with iRepertoire HTBI primers and CDR3-region Arm-PCR. TCRdb processed the multiplex PCR reads anew with MiXCR; each CDR3 protein has one entry. This table has 400,000 to 650,000 distinct CDR3 sequences, 16% appearing once. This specimen belongs to a study of regulatory T cells in long-lasting Graves disease. Study-wide context: For under 3 months, newly diagnosed Graves' patients had been taking antithyroid drugs. Study results and limitations: TCR diversity in persistent Graves' patients was below that of newly diagnosed ones.

Described time point: newly diagnosed GD, antithyroid drugs for less than 3 months. Researchers made the TCR library from RNA that was extracted from PBMCs. Graves' disease diagnosis followed American Thyroid Association guidelines. The same sample was also studied in work on T cells in Graves' hyperthyroidism and ophthalmopathy. From that paper: Blood samples included most of the expanded thyroid clonotypes exceeding 0.001.

Sequences were derived from peripheral blood mononuclear cells (PBMCs), sampled at new diagnosis, from a patient treated with antithyroid drugs. The sequence derives from a woman aged 35-60 years with Graves disease. The V gene is TRBV11-2, the J gene TRBJ1-1; perhaps TRBD1 as D (5 bases). CDR3 amino acids: CASARGLNTEAFF. CDR3 bases: TGTGCCAGCGCGCGGGGGTTGAACACTGAAGCTTTCTTT.